This is a list of T cell receptor beta chains from one sample in a study of beta chain features in type 1 diabetes. Sequencing was performed with immunoSEQ multiplex PCR; in TCRdb, only in-frame clones are kept and a portion is missing. The table records approximately 260,000 clones, roughly 20% of them present only once. Sequences were obtained from naive CD4+ T cells from blood. The receptors derive from a middle-aged woman with type 1 diabetes. The CDR3 runs from the conserved cysteine through the conserved F or W. D genes are given only for firm matches. Clone size is given for some rows only: seen once, a few or many times, or a class if the clone is expanded.

>.|.|TRBJ1-1|TRBV4-1
CASSRRADTEAFF
TGCGCCAGCAGCCGGAGGGCGGACACTGAAGCTTTCTTT
>TRBD1|.|TRBJ2-1|TRBV7-9
CASSLGGDRAHNEQFF
TGTGCCAGCAGCTTGGGAGGGGACAGGGCCCACAATGAGCAGTTCTTC
>TRBD1|.|TRBJ2-7|TRBV18
CASSPGQNYEQYF
TGTGCCAGCTCACCGGGACAGAACTACGAGCAGTACTTC
>TRBD1|.|TRBJ1-1|TRBV11-2
CASSPGQGETEAFF
TGTGCCAGCAGCCCGGGACAGGGGGAGACTGAAGCTTTCTTT
>.|few|TRBJ2-5|TRBV7-3
CASSPLPQETQYF
TGTGCCAGCAGCCCACTCCCCCAAGAGACCCAGTACTTC
>TRBD1|few|TRBJ2-7|TRBV18
CASSPTGDHEQYF
TGTGCCAGCTCACCGACAGGGGACCACGAGCAGTACTTC
>.|.|TRBJ1-1|TRBV5-1
CASSLEQDTEAFF
TGCGCCAGCAGCTTGGAGCAGGACACTGAAGCTTTCTTT
>TRBD2|few|TRBJ2-1|TRBV7-8
CASTSPKASGTYEQFF
TGTGCCAGCACGTCCCCTAAAGCTAGCGGGACGTATGAGCAGTTCTTC
>TRBD1|few|TRBJ2-3|TRBV25-1
CASERLDRGTDTQYF
TGTGCCAGCGAAAGGCTCGACAGGGGCACAGATACGCAGTATTTT
>.|.|TRBJ2-7|TRBV20-1
CSLSPGYEQYF
TGCAGTCTTTCCCCGGGTTACGAGCAGTACTTC
>TRBD2|few|TRBJ2-1|TRBV5-1
CASSLELAANNEQFF
TGCGCCAGCAGCTTGGAACTAGCGGCCAACAATGAGCAGTTCTTC
>.|.|TRBJ2-2|TRBV29-1
CSALSGSGTGELFF
TGCAGCGCACTTAGTGGGTCAGGCACCGGGGAGCTGTTTTTT
>TRBD1|few|TRBJ2-5|TRBV5-4
CASSLEGAETQYF
TGTGCCAGCAGCTTGGAGGGGGCGGAGACCCAGTACTTC
>.|.|TRBJ2-7|TRBV7-9
CTTQLSYEQYF
TGTACTACCCAGCTCTCCTACGAGCAGTACTTC
>.|.|TRBJ1-1|TRBV29-1
CSVEEARSEAFF
TGCAGCGTTGAAGAGGCCCGATCTGAAGCTTTCTTT
>.|.|TRBJ2-1|TRBV30
CAWSPLTRRLSSYNEQFF
TGTGCCTGGAGTCCTTTGACGCGGCGACTTAGCTCCTACAATGAGCAGTTCTTC
>.|few|TRBJ2-3|TRBV4-3
CASGTTRSTDTQYF
TGCGCCAGCGGAACGACTAGATCCACAGATACGCAGTATTTT
>TRBD2|.|TRBJ2-7|TRBV5-4
CASSSAGVRTYEQYF
TGTGCCAGCAGCTCTGCGGGAGTCCGGACCTACGAGCAGTACTTC
>.|.|TRBJ1-1|TRBV5-1
CASSLAGNTEAFF
TGCGCCAGCAGCTTGGCCGGGAACACTGAAGCTTTCTTT
>TRBD2|few|TRBJ2-5|TRBV9
CASSGTGTSGLETQYF
TGTGCCAGCAGCGGGACCGGGACTAGCGGATTAGAGACCCAGTACTTC
>.|.|TRBJ2-1|TRBV29-1
CSALRWGDNEQFF
TGCAGCGCCCTCCGTTGGGGGGACAATGAGCAGTTCTTC
>.|.|TRBJ2-7|TRBV28
CASSTIKTGYEQYF
TGTGCCAGCAGTACTATTAAGACAGGTTACGAGCAGTACTTC
>.|few|TRBJ2-2|TRBV19
CASTLNTGELFF
TGTGCCAGTACCTTGAACACCGGGGAGCTGTTTTTT
>.|few|TRBJ2-1|TRBV5-1
CASSLSGRSNEQFF
TGCGCCAGCAGCTTGAGTGGGAGAAGCAATGAGCAGTTCTTC
>.|few|TRBJ1-1|TRBV28
CASSLGGNTEAFF
TGTGCCAGCAGTTTGGGAGGGAACACTGAAGCTTTCTTT
>TRBD1|few|TRBJ2-7|TRBV4-1
CASSQVGTGIYEQYF
TGCGCCAGCAGCCAAGTGGGGACAGGGATTTACGAGCAGTACTTC
>.|.|TRBJ2-5|TRBV7-3
CASSLTTGQQETQYF
TGTGCCAGCAGCTTAACGACCGGACAGCAAGAGACCCAGTACTTC
>.|few|TRBJ2-7|TRBV28
CASRKTKTYEQYF
TGTGCCAGCAGAAAGACAAAGACCTACGAGCAGTACTTC
>.|few|TRBJ2-2|TRBV7-9
CASSSQGRTGELFF
TGTGCCAGCAGCTCGCAGGGAAGGACCGGGGAGCTGTTTTTT
>TRBD2|few|TRBJ2-3|TRBV5-4
CASSLPSGARYF
TGTGCCAGCAGCTTACCCAGCGGGGCCAGGTATTTT
>TRBD2|.|TRBJ2-1|TRBV7-2
CASSTGLAGRPGQFF
TGTGCCAGCAGCACGGGACTAGCGGGAAGACCGGGGCAGTTCTTC
>TRBD1|few|TRBJ2-7|TRBV28
CASSTGQGIYEQYF
TGTGCCAGCAGTACTGGACAGGGAATCTACGAGCAGTACTTC
>.|few|TRBJ1-1|TRBV11-2
CASSPARGNTEAFF
TGTGCCAGCAGTCCAGCCAGGGGGAACACTGAAGCTTTCTTT
>.|few|TRBJ2-2|TRBV11-1
CASSLHGTGELFF
TGTGCCAGCAGCCTCCACGGCACCGGGGAGCTGTTTTTT
>.|few|TRBJ2-1|TRBV4-1
CASSQIGSSYNEQFF
TGCGCCAGCAGCCAGATAGGGAGCTCCTACAATGAGCAGTTCTTC
>TRBD2|.|TRBJ2-1|TRBV11-2
CASSWTSSYNEQFF
TGTGCCAGCAGCTGGACTAGCTCCTACAATGAGCAGTTCTTC
>.|few|TRBJ2-1|TRBV7-2
CASSRAGQRARNEQFF
TGTGCCAGCAGCCGGGCGGGACAGAGGGCCCGCAATGAGCAGTTCTTC
>TRBD1|.|TRBJ2-3|TRBV10-3
CAISGTGVPDTQYF
TGTGCCATCAGTGGGACAGGGGTACCAGATACGCAGTATTTT
>.|few|TRBJ2-3|TRBV7-3
CASSPQGADTQYF
TGTGCCAGCAGCCCTCAGGGCGCAGATACGCAGTATTTT
>TRBD1|few|TRBJ2-4|TRBV28
CASTGQGIKNIQYF
TGTGCCAGCACCGGACAGGGAATCAAAAACATTCAGTACTTC
>TRBD2|.|TRBJ2-5|TRBV18
CASSTGTTRETQYF
TGTGCCAGCTCGACCGGGACTACCAGAGAGACCCAGTACTTC
>.|few|TRBJ2-1|TRBV14
CASSQVIGSSYNEQFF
TGTGCCAGCAGCCAAGTTATCGGGAGCTCCTACAATGAGCAGTTCTTC
>TRBD1|few|TRBJ1-1|TRBV9
CASSGGGVGDTEAFF
TGTGCCAGCAGCGGAGGGGGCGTCGGGGACACTGAAGCTTTCTTT
>.|few|TRBJ2-3|TRBV6-5
CASSYSGTPTDTQYF
TGTGCCAGCAGTTACTCCGGGACACCCACAGATACGCAGTATTTT
>.|.|TRBJ2-5|TRBV5-1
CASSLAEGLMGETQYF
TGCGCCAGCAGCTTGGCCGAGGGACTTATGGGAGAGACCCAGTACTTC
>TRBD2|.|TRBJ2-2|TRBV7-2
CASSLLGLADYTGELFF
TGTGCCAGCAGCCTATTAGGACTAGCGGATTACACCGGGGAGCTGTTTTTT
>TRBD2|.|TRBJ2-1|TRBV29-1
CSVGGRVNEQFF
TGCAGCGTTGGCGGGAGGGTGAATGAGCAGTTCTTC
>.|.|TRBJ2-3|TRBV6-5
CASSYSQSTDTQYF
TGTGCCAGCAGTTACTCCCAGTCCACAGATACGCAGTATTTT
>TRBD1|few|TRBJ1-2|TRBV7-9
CASSSAGTGNYGYTF
TGTGCCAGCAGCTCAGCCGGGACAGGGAACTATGGCTACACCTTC
>TRBD2|few|TRBJ2-1|TRBV2
CASRREGLAYNEQFF
TGTGCCAGCAGACGGGAGGGCCTCGCCTACAATGAGCAGTTCTTC
>TRBD2|few|TRBJ2-5|TRBV9
CASSVGNSGNQETQYF
TGTGCCAGCAGCGTAGGTAATAGCGGGAACCAAGAGACCCAGTACTTC
>.|.|TRBJ2-3|TRBV5-1
CASSFIGVTTDTQYF
TGCGCCAGCAGCTTCATCGGGGTGACCACAGATACGCAGTATTTT
>TRBD1|.|TRBJ2-5|TRBV2
CASSGQGQETQYF
TGTGCCAGCAGCGGACAGGGCCAAGAGACCCAGTACTTC
>TRBD2|few|TRBJ2-2|TRBV5-4
CASSLYETGGSLRTGELFF
TGTGCCAGCAGCTTGTATGAAACGGGAGGGAGTTTACGGACCGGGGAGCTGTTTTTT